The 20 T cell receptor beta chains below were found in one sample sequenced in a study of T cells in women clearing cervical HPV infection. The table came from immunoSEQ multiplex PCR; TCRdb's copy has only in-frame clones and leaves some out. The listing contains around 44,000 clones. Sequenced input: blood buffy coat. The receptors derive from a woman aged 18-70 years with a cervical HPV16 infection that either progressed to CIN3+ or cleared (not recorded which).

Comment on this clone: Read data end 3 residues before the CDR3 end; the end is taken from the germline J gene. The chain couples TRBV20-1 to TRBJ2-3, with TRBD2 matching over 7 bases. Germline V gene lookup returns CDR1 DFQATT and CDR2 SNEGSKA (reference sequence). This CDR3 is 19 amino acids long. Unmatched junction bases numbered 21, after V lost 5 bases and J lost 1 base. CDR3 sequence: CSAGRYGLGNFWGTDTQYF. The covered CDR3 bases are TGCAGTGCTGGGCGGTATGGACTAGGAAACTTTTGGGGCACAGATACG.

As regards this clone: With the read ending 3 residues before the CDR3 end, the germline J gene is used to fill in that end. The chain recombines TRBV20-1 with TRBJ2-1; 12 bases agree with TRBD2. The CDR3 runs 16 residues. The germline V gene has CDR1 DFQATT and CDR2 SNEGSKA (reference sequence). V lost 0 bases, J lost 9 bases, and 9 bases stayed unmatched. The part of the CDR3 DNA that was read is TGCAGTGCTAGAGATATGAGACTAGCGGGAGAGCGTGAG. This encodes CSARDMRLAGERE. The entire CDR3 protein reads CSARDMRLAGEREQFF.

To note about this clone: The read is 3 residues too short to cover the CDR3 end, so that end is filled in from the germline J gene. The chain couples TRBV13 to TRBJ1-1, with D perhaps TRBD1 (6 bases). Trimming pared 5 bases from V and 5 bases from J, leaving 15 bases between. This CDR3 is 14 amino acids long. Germline-derived CDR1 and CDR2 are PRHDT and FYEKMQ (reference sequence). CDR3 bases read: TGTGCCAGCAGCCAACCTATCCAGGGGACTGAA. Residues: CASSQPIQGTE. The full-length CDR3 reads as CASSQPIQGTEAFF. The whole variable domain, filled in from reference TRBV13 and TRBJ1-1, reads AAGVIQSPRHLIKEKRETATLKCYPIPRHDTVYWYQQGPGQDPQFLISFYEKMQSDKGSIPDRFSAQQFSDYHSELNMSSLELGDSALYFCASSQPIQGTEAFFGQGTRLTVV.

Regarding this clone: The CDR3 end lies 3 residues beyond the end of the read and is filled in from the germline J gene. This chain joins TRBV18 and TRBJ2-5; D possibly corresponds to TRBD2 (6 bases). Per the germline V gene, CDR1 is KGHSH and CDR2 is LQKENI. The CDR3 sequence is 13 residues long. Trimming stripped 6 bases from V and 5 bases from J, with 13 bases between. CDR3 in amino acids: CASSIGGVETQYF. The sequenced part of the CDR3 DNA is TGTGCCAGCTCCATCGGCGGGGTTGAGACC.

A word on this clone: With the read ending 3 residues before the CDR3 end, the germline J gene is used to fill in that end. The chain is built from TRBV5-1 and TRBJ1-1; 8 bases match TRBD1. Germline CDR1 and CDR2: SGHRS and YFSETQ. The CDR3 consists of 16 residues. J was trimmed by 5 bases and V by 4 bases; bases with no gene match: 13. The sequenced part of the CDR3 DNA is TGCGCCAGCAGCCCTGACCTAGACAGGGGTGGGACTGAA. This translates into CASSPDLDRGGTE. The CDR3, in full, reads CASSPDLDRGGTEAFF.

Regarding this clone: The DNA ends 3 residues before the CDR3 does, and the rest of the CDR3 is filled in from the germline J gene. The chain joins TRBV19 to TRBJ1-5; D is perhaps TRBD1 (6 bases). Trimming removed 5 bases from V and 0 bases from J, with 14 bases in between. The CDR3 consists of 16 residues. From germline, CDR1 is LNHDA and CDR2 SQIVND (reference sequence). CDR3 DNA, as far as it was read: TGTGCCAGTAGTCCAGGGGTGGGTGATAGCAATCAGCCC. It encodes CASSPGVGDSNQP. The entire CDR3 protein reads CASSPGVGDSNQPQHF. Variable domain in full (rest from reference TRBV19 and TRBJ1-5): DGGITQSPKYLFRKEGQNVTLSCEQNLNHDAMYWYRQDPGQGLRLIYYSQIVNDFQKGDIAEGYSVSREKKESFPLTVTSAQKNPTAFYLCASSPGVGDSNQPQHFGDGTRLSIL.

Regarding this clone: From the germline J gene comes the end of the CDR3, since the read stops 3 residues before it. V and J are TRBV2 and TRBJ2-5; 7 bases agree with TRBD2. The germline gives CDR1 SNHLY, CDR2 FYNNEI. This CDR3 spans 14 amino acids. V lost 2 bases and J lost 5; bases outside the gene matches: 5. The CDR3 DNA, read in part, is TGTGCCAGCAGTGAATGGGCGGGAGCGGAGACC. This encodes CASSEWAGAET. The whole CDR3 is CASSEWAGAETQYF.

Regarding this clone: The read is 3 residues too short to cover the CDR3 end, so that end is filled in from the germline J gene. This chain connects TRBV5-6 to TRBJ2-7; 9 bases align to TRBD1. Germline values: CDR1 SGHDT, CDR2 YYEEEE. The CDR3 contains 15 residues. V gave up 4 bases and J gave up 3 bases; unmatched junction bases: 8. The CDR3 reads CASSLGGQGSYEQYF. The CDR3 DNA, read in part, is TGTGCCAGCAGCCTGGGGGGACAGGGAAGCTACGAG. The variable domain in full, with the rest retrieved from reference TRBV5-6 and TRBJ2-7, is DAGVTQSPTHLIKTRGQQVTLRCSPKSGHDTVSWYQQALGQGPQFIFQYYEEEERQRGNFPDRFSGHQFPNYSSELNVNALLLGDSALYLCASSLGGQGSYEQYFGPGTRLTVT.

In regard to this clone: Read sequence stops 3 residues before the CDR3 end, and the germline J gene provides the missing end. The rearrangement joins TRBV4-1 to TRBJ2-3; a weak D match, TRBD2 (6 bases). There are 13 residues in the CDR3. Germline CDR1 is MGHRA and CDR2 is YSYEKL. The CDR3 DNA, read in part, is TGCGCCAGCAGCCAAGATGAACTAGCAACG. The encoded protein is CASSQDELAT. The whole CDR3 is CASSQDELATQYF.

As concerns this clone: The read finishes 3 residues shy of the CDR3 end, and the germline J gene is used to complete it. The gene calls are TRBV20-1 and TRBJ1-3; possible D gene TRBD1, 5 bases. V was shortened by 0 bases and J by 0 bases, with 9 bases between the two germline ends. The CDR3 has 15 residues. Germline CDR1 reads DFQATT; CDR2 reads SNEGSKA (reference sequence). The CDR3 is CSARDAGGSGNTIYF. The part of the CDR3 DNA that was read is TGCAGTGCTAGAGATGCGGGGGGCTCTGGAAACACC.

To note about this clone: The missing CDR3 end, 3 residues past where the read stops, is filled in from the germline J gene. The V and J genes are TRBV5-4 and TRBJ2-1, with D perhaps being TRBD1 or TRBD2 (5 bases each). This CDR3 has 13 residues. Germline V lookup: CDR1 SGHNT, CDR2 YYREEE (reference sequence). V was trimmed by 0 bases and J by 7 bases, leaving 8 bases between them. Incomplete CDR3 DNA: TGTGCCAGCAGCTTGGCCGAGGGGAATGAG. Translated, it gives CASSLAEGNE. The CDR3, in full, reads CASSLAEGNEQFF. Using reference TRBV5-4 and TRBJ2-1 for the parts outside the CDR3, the full variable domain is ETGVTQSPTHLIKTRGQQVTLRCSSQSGHNTVSWYQQALGQGPQFIFQYYREEENGRGNFPPRFSGLQFPNYSSELNVNALELDDSALYLCASSLAEGNEQFFGPGTRLTVL.

Remarks on this clone: The sequence runs out 3 residues before the end of the CDR3; the remainder is reconstructed from the germline J gene. The chain uses TRBV7-3 and TRBJ1-6; D perhaps matches TRBD1 (5 bases). This CDR3 region has 16 residues. Trimming stripped 1 base from V and 5 bases from J, with 12 bases between. In germline, CDR1 is SGHTA, CDR2 FQGTGA. The sequenced part of the CDR3 DNA is TGTGCCAGCAGCTTAAACGGGGGGGTTAATAATTCACCC. Translated, it gives CASSLNGGVNNSP. The full-length CDR3 reads as CASSLNGGVNNSPLHF.

With regard to this clone: Read coverage stops 3 residues before the CDR3 terminus; the germline J gene supplies the remainder. The rearrangement links TRBV5-1 to TRBJ2-5, with 11 bases aligning to TRBD2. The CDR3 spans 17 residues. The germline V gene encodes CDR1 SGHRS and CDR2 YFSETQ. V lost 2 bases, J lost 1 base, and 7 bases stayed unmatched. The CDR3 bases that were read are TGCGCCAGCAGCTTATCGCTAGCGGGGGGTCCCCAAGAGACC. Protein: CASSLSLAGGPQET. The CDR3 in full is CASSLSLAGGPQETQYF.

About this clone itself: The observed sequence ends 3 residues before the CDR3 terminus, with the missing tail filled in from the germline J gene. J is TRBJ2-6 and V is TRBV7-8, with D possibly TRBD2 on 5 matching bases. The CDR3 is 18 residues long. Germline CDR1 reads SGHVS; CDR2 reads FQNEAQ. V lost 1 base and J 0 bases, leaving 13 bases between the germline ends. Here the CDR3 reads CASSLVPAASSGANVLTF. The CDR3 DNA, read in part, is TGTGCCAGCAGCTTAGTTCCAGCGGCAAGCTCTGGGGCCAACGTC.

To note about this clone: Sequencing ends 3 residues short of the CDR3 end; the germline J gene provides the rest. The J gene is TRBJ1-2, the V gene TRBV7-9, with TRBD1 matching over 8 bases. With V trimmed by 1 base and J by 4 bases, 2 bases remained unmatched. CDR1 is SEHNR and CDR2 is FQNEAQ in the germline V gene (reference sequence). CDR3 length equals 14 residues. The CDR3 here is CASSLEGTGYGYTF. The sequenced part of the CDR3 DNA is TGTGCCAGCAGCTTAGAGGGGACAGGCTATGGC. Variable domain in full (rest from reference TRBV7-9 and TRBJ1-2): DTGVSQNPRHKITKRGQNVTFRCDPISEHNRLYWYRQTLGQGPEFLTYFQNEAQLEKSRLLSDRFSAERPKGSFSTLEIQRTEQGDSAMYLCASSLEGTGYGYTFGSGTRLTVV.

A word on this clone: The read ends 3 residues before the CDR3 terminus; that terminus is restored from the germline J gene. V is TRBV2 and J is TRBJ1-1, with 8 nucleotides matching TRBD1. The CDR3 runs to 15 residues. Losses at the gene ends were 6 bases for V and 2 bases for J; bases not matched to a gene: 8. Germline loops: CDR1 SNHLY, CDR2 FYNNEI. The CDR3 protein is CASSPGQGHNTEAFF. The CDR3 bases that were read are TGTGCCAGCAGCCCAGGACAGGGCCACAACACTGAA.

As for this clone: The read comes to an end 3 residues before the CDR3 does, leaving the germline J gene to fill in the end. J is TRBJ2-6 and V is TRBV2; no clear D. V lost 7 bases, J lost 0 bases, and 16 bases lay in between. Germline assignment: CDR1 SNHLY and CDR2 FYNNEI. The CDR3 totals 17 residues. Partial CDR3 DNA: TGTGCCAGCAAATCTACCCTTAGTGACTCTGGGGCCAACGTC. Amino acids: CASKSTLSDSGANV. The CDR3, in full, reads CASKSTLSDSGANVLTF.

In the case of this clone: The CDR3 is cut off 3 residues early in the read; its end comes from the germline J gene. This chain joins TRBV20-1 and TRBJ1-5; the D is unclear. Germline V gives CDR1 DFQATT, CDR2 SNEGSKA (reference sequence). CDR3 size: 20 residues. The ends were cut back, 0 bases at V and 0 bases at J, with 24 bases in the middle. The CDR3 DNA, read in part, is TGCAGTGCTAGAGAATCCGGGAGCCTATCGGGGATCTATAGCAATCAGCCC. It is translated as CSARESGSLSGIYSNQP. The entire CDR3 protein is CSARESGSLSGIYSNQPQHF.

As to this clone: The read ends 3 residues early relative to the CDR3; the germline J gene fills the gap. The chain employs TRBV28 and TRBJ1-1; D not certain. The CDR3 is made up of 12 amino acids. The germline V gene encodes CDR1 MDHEN and CDR2 SYDVKM. Trimming removed 10 bases from V and 0 bases from J, with 9 bases in between. The DNA read from the CDR3 is TGTGCCACACTAGTACTGAACACTGAA. Translating gives CATLVLNTE. The entire CDR3 protein reads CATLVLNTEAFF.

A word on this clone: The junction shows a germline mismatch at one end, possibly a read error. The read terminates 3 residues before the CDR3 end, so the remaining end is supplied by the germline J gene. The gene calls are TRBV7-7 and TRBJ2-2; tentative D call: TRBD2 (5 bases). The CDR3 loop spans 13 amino acids. CDR1 and CDR2 from the germline V gene are SSHAT and FNYEAQ (reference sequence). CDR3 residues: CASSFSDSGELFF. The sequenced CDR3 bases are TGTGCTAGCAGCTTTTCGGACTCCGGGGAG.